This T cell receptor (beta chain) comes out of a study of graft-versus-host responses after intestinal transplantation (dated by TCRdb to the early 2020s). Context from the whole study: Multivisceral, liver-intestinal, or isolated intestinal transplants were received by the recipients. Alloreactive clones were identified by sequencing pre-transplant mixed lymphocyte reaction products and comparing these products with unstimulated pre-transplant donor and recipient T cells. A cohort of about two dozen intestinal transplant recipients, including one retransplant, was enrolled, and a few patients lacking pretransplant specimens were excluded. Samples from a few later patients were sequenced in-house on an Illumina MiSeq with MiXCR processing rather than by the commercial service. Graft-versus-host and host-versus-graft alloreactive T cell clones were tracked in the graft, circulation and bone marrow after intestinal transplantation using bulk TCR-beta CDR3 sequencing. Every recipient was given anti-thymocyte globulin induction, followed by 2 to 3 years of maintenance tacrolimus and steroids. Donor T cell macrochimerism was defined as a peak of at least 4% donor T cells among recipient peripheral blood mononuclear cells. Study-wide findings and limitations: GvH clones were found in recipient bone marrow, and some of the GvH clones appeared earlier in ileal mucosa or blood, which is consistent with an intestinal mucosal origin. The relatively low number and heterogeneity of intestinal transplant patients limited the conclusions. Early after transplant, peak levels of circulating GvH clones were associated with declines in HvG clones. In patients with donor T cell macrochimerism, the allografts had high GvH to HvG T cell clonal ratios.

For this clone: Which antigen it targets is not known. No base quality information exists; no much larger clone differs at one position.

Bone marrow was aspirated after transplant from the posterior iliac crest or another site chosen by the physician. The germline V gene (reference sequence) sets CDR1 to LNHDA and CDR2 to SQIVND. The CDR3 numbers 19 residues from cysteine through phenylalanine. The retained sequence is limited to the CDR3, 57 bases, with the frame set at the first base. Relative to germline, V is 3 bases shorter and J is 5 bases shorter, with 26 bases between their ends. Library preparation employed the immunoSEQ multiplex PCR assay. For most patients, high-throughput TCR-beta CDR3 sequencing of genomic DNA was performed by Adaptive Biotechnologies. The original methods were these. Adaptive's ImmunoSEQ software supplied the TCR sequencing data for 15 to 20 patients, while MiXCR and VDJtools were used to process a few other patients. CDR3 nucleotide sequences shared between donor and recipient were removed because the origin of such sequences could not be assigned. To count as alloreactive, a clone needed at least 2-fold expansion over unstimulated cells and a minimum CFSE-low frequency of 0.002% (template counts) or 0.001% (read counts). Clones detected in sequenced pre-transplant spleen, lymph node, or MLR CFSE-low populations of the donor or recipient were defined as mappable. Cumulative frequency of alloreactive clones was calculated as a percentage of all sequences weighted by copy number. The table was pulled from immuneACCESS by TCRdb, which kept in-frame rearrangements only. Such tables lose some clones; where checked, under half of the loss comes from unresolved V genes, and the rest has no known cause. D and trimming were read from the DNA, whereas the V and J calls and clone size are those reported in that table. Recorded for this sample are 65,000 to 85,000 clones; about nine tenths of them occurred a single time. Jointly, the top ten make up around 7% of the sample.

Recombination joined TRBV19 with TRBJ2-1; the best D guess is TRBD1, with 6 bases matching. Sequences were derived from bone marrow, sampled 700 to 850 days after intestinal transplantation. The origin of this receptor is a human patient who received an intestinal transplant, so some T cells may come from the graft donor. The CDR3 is CASSIGAGTWGLTHNEQFF. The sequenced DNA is TGTGCCAGTAGTATCGGAGCAGGGACGTGGGGGCTCACTCACAATGAGCAGTTCTTC.